These 12 T cell receptor beta chains came from one sample sequenced in a study of T cell repertoires in cytomegalovirus infection. TCRdb re-called the reads with MiXCR, one entry per CDR3 protein. The sample records under 600,000 distinct CDR3 sequences, 16% being singletons. The sequenced material came from CD8+ T cells from PBMCs. All receptors derive from a human donor in good health (CMV status not recorded). Some clones in this sample may be carry-over from other donors' samples.

This clonotype showed up many times. The genes are TRBV13 and TRBJ2-1; D is undetermined. CDR1 and CDR2 (germline): PRHDT, FYEKMQ (reference sequence). The CDR3 has 12 amino acids. Trimming took 4 bases from V and 3 from J, leaving 4 bases between them. DNA for the CDR3: TGTGCCAGCAGCTCCCGCTACAATGAGCAGTTCTTC. This gives the protein CASSSRYNEQFF.

This clonotype showed up just a few times. The chain has TRBV28 and TRBJ1-2; TRBD1 aligns across 8 bases. Germline lookup yields CDR1 MDHEN and CDR2 SYDVKM. The CDR3 length is 15 residues. Trimming cost V 5 bases and J 8 bases; bases outside gene matches: 13. The CDR3 DNA sequence: TGTGCCAGCAGTCCATACAGGACAGGGACTTACGGCTACACCTTC. It is translated as CASSPYRTGTYGYTF.

This chain connects TRBV7-9 to TRBJ2-3, with 10 bases aligning to TRBD1. CDR3 size: 18 residues. Germline V gene sequence: CDR1 SEHNR, CDR2 FQNEAQ (reference sequence). Trimming cost V 3 bases and J 11 bases; bases outside gene matches: 20. The CDR3 coding sequence is TGTGCCAGCAGCTTTGCCCCACGACAGGGGGCGCCCGATACTGGGCAGTATTTT. Translating gives CASSFAPRQGAPDTGQYF.

The chain is built from TRBV20-1 and TRBJ1-5, with a weak D call TRBD1 (5 bases). The V gene lost 3 bases and the J gene lost 0 bases, with 12 bases spanning the gap. Germline values: CDR1 DFQATT, CDR2 SNEGSKA (reference sequence). The CDR3 length is 15 residues. The CDR3 spells CSARRGRHSNQPQHF. CDR3 DNA sequence: TGCAGTGCTAGGCGGGGACGGCATAGCAATCAGCCCCAGCATTTT.

The V gene is TRBV25-1, the J gene TRBJ1-5, with 9 nucleotides matching TRBD1. The CDR3 runs to 16 residues. From germline, CDR1 is MGHDK and CDR2 SYGVNS. The V and J ends lost 0 bases and 6 bases, in that order; junction bases with no gene match: 6. CDR3 residues: CASSEYVGQGSQPQHF. CDR3 nucleotides: TGTGCCAGCAGTGAATATGTGGGACAGGGCAGTCAGCCCCAGCATTTT.

The V gene is TRBV20-1, the J gene TRBJ2-7, with a possible D match to TRBD2 (5 bases). CDR1 and CDR2 from the germline V gene are DFQATT and SNEGSKA (reference sequence). Trimming removed 0 bases from V and 1 base from J, with 13 bases in between. The CDR3 length is 15 residues. The CDR3 DNA follows: TGCAGTGCTAGAGATTTATTGCGGGTATCCTACGAGCAGTACTTC. Amino acids: CSARDLLRVSYEQYF.

This clonotype came up many times. The rearrangement uses TRBV7-6 and TRBJ1-2; tentative D call: TRBD1 (5 bases). The CDR3 has 13 amino acids. CDR1 is SGHVS, CDR2 FNYEAQ, per germline. Deletions cut 4 bases from V and 4 bases from J, with 10 bases between. The CDR3 region is CASSWRGSYGYTF. The DNA for the CDR3 is TGTGCCAGCAGCTGGAGGGGTAGCTATGGCTACACCTTC.

This clonotype was observed at least ten times. The CDR3 DNA reads TGTGCCAGCAGCCGGGAGACAGGGCCCGACCAAGAGACCCAGTACTTC. Protein product: CASSRETGPDQETQYF. J is TRBJ2-5 and V is TRBV7-9; D might be TRBD1 (7 bases). CDR1 is SEHNR, CDR2 FQNEAQ, per germline (reference sequence). Trimming cost V 5 bases and J 0 bases, with 16 bases left between them. This CDR3 is built from 16 residues.

The chain joins TRBV7-9 to TRBJ1-3; 9 bases are a match to TRBD1. This CDR3 has 17 amino acids. Per the germline V gene, CDR1 is SEHNR and CDR2 is FQNEAQ (reference sequence). V shed 5 bases and J 3 bases; nucleotides not matched to a gene: 11. For the CDR3, the DNA is TGTGCCAGCAGCCACCGGGACAGGGAATGGAGTGGAAACACCATATATTTT. Translated: CASSHRDREWSGNTIYF.

This clonotype was counted ten times or more. The V and J genes are TRBV5-4 and TRBJ2-4; D possibly corresponds to TRBD2 (7 bases). Germline V gene sequence: CDR1 SGHNT, CDR2 YYREEE (reference sequence). The V end lost 2 bases, the J end lost 9 bases, and 15 bases lay between the germline ends. This CDR3 is 14 amino acids long. The CDR3 DNA reads as TGTGCCAGCAGCTTCCGGGGGGCAGGTGCCATTCAGTACTTC. It is translated as CASSFRGAGAIQYF.

Comment on this clonotype: This CDR3 fails to terminate in the conserved phenylalanine or tryptophan, so it likely reflects a read error. V gene TRBV28 combines with J gene TRBJ2-5, with 7 bases that match TRBD1. Germline V lookup: CDR1 MDHEN, CDR2 SYDVKM. The CDR3 is 13 amino acids. J gave up 3 bases and V 6 bases, and 4 bases lay outside the gene matches. CDR3: CASSPDREETQYL. CDR3 DNA: TGTGCCAGCAGCCCAGACAGGGAAGAGACCCAGTACTTA.

The sample holds a few counts of this clonotype. V gene TRBV14 combines with J gene TRBJ2-7; TRBD1 agrees at 10 bases. Germline trimming cut 8 bases from V and 4 bases from J; bases unmatched to any gene: 5. Germline CDR1 reads SGHDN; CDR2 reads FVKESK. The CDR3 spans 13 residues. CDR3 loop: CASGGDRGYEQYF. The DNA for the CDR3 is TGTGCCAGCGGCGGGGACAGGGGTTACGAGCAGTACTTC.